The rows below give T cell receptor beta chains drawn from one sample of a study of identifying expanded T cells in peripheral blood. The table came from immunoSEQ multiplex PCR; TCRdb's copy has only in-frame clones and leaves some out. The sample has about 89,000 clones, around 89% seen once; the top ten hold approximately 4%. The sample comprised blood. The receptors were sampled from a person aged 18 to 69 in good health. Both conserved end residues are part of each CDR3. D genes are given only for firm matches. Clone size appears in some rows only: once, few, many, or a class for an expanded clone.

cdr3_aa | cdr3_nt | clone_size | d_call | j_call | v_call
CASSLARVPPYEQYF | TGTGCCAGCAGCCTAGCTCGGGTTCCACCCTACGAGCAGTACTTC | - | - | TRBJ2-7 | TRBV7-3
CASSMPQGYRAEAFF | TGTGCCAGTAGTATGCCCCAGGGGTATAGGGCTGAAGCTTTCTTT | once | - | TRBJ1-1 | TRBV19
CASSQAAGSYEQYF | TGCGCCAGCAGCCAAGCCGCGGGTAGTTACGAGCAGTACTTC | - | - | TRBJ2-7 | TRBV4-3
CAISGQGANQPQHF | TGTGCCATCAGTGGACAGGGGGCGAATCAGCCCCAGCATTTT | - | TRBD1 | TRBJ1-5 | TRBV10-3
CASSERQSSYNEQFF | TGTGCCAGCAGTGAACGGCAGTCCTCCTACAATGAGCAGTTCTTC | - | - | TRBJ2-1 | TRBV6-1
CASSQDSDLRPDTQYF | TGCGCCAGCAGCCAAGACTCGGACTTACGGCCAGATACGCAGTATTTT | - | - | TRBJ2-3 | TRBV4-3
CASSLSGQGTDTQYF | TGTGCCAGCAGTTTATCGGGACAGGGCACAGATACGCAGTATTTT | - | TRBD1 | TRBJ2-3 | TRBV28
CASSIEGGGTEAFF | TGTGCCAGTAGTATCGAGGGAGGAGGCACTGAAGCTTTCTTT | - | - | TRBJ1-1 | TRBV19
CASSLWGSSGNTIYF | TGCGCCAGCAGCTTATGGGGGAGCTCTGGAAACACCATATATTTT | once | - | TRBJ1-3 | TRBV5-1
CASSPSGDTSTDTQYF | TGCGCCAGCAGCCCTAGCGGGGACACTAGCACAGATACGCAGTATTTT | - | TRBD2 | TRBJ2-3 | TRBV5-1
CASSSGMGQGAEAFF | TGTGCCAGCAGCTCTGGGATGGGACAGGGGGCTGAAGCTTTCTTT | once | TRBD1 | TRBJ1-1 | TRBV5-5
CASSQWTPHNEQFF | TGCGCCAGCAGCCAATGGACACCTCACAATGAGCAGTTCTTC | - | - | TRBJ2-1 | TRBV4-1
CASSRTGGRYEQYF | TGTGCCAGCAGCCGGACAGGGGGAAGGTACGAGCAGTACTTC | - | TRBD1 | TRBJ2-7 | TRBV28
CAISSGTSGTDTQYF | TGTGCCATCAGTTCCGGGACTAGCGGCACAGATACGCAGTATTTT | - | TRBD2 | TRBJ2-3 | TRBV10-3
CASRIQATYNEQFF | TGTGCCAGCAGGATACAGGCTACCTACAATGAGCAGTTCTTC | - | - | TRBJ2-1 | TRBV5-6
CAWSTQSYEQYF | TGTGCCTGGAGTACACAGTCCTACGAGCAGTACTTC | - | - | TRBJ2-7 | TRBV30
CASSPRQGGYEQYF | TGCGCCAGCAGCCCCAGACAGGGTGGCTACGAGCAGTACTTC | - | TRBD1 | TRBJ2-7 | TRBV5-1
CASSLTDTQYF | TGTGCCAGCAGCTTAACAGATACGCAGTATTTT | - | - | TRBJ2-3 | TRBV7-6
CASTYTSGFSYEQYF | TGCGCCAGCACATATACTAGCGGGTTCTCCTACGAGCAGTACTTC | few | TRBD2 | TRBJ2-7 | TRBV5-1
CSVGPSGTQYF | TGCAGCGTTGGACCCTCAGGGACCCAGTACTTC | - | - | TRBJ2-5 | TRBV29-1
CAISDPRLAGGSTDTQYF | TGTGCCATCAGTGACCCGAGACTAGCGGGGGGTAGTACAGATACGCAGTATTTT | - | TRBD2 | TRBJ2-3 | TRBV10-3
CASSQEIGAGNTIYF | TGTGCCAGCAGCCAAGAAATAGGGGCTGGAAACACCATATATTTT | - | - | TRBJ1-3 | TRBV4-2
CATSPRTENEKLFF | TGTGCCACCAGCCCTCGGACGGAGAATGAAAAACTGTTTTTT | - | - | TRBJ1-4 | TRBV5-5
CAWSVVLAGGGETQYF | TGTGCCTGGAGTGTAGTCCTCGCGGGGGGAGGGGAGACCCAGTACTTC | - | TRBD2 | TRBJ2-5 | TRBV30
CASSQVETGPDTQYF | TGCGCCAGCAGCCAAGTAGAAACTGGTCCCGATACGCAGTATTTT | - | - | TRBJ2-3 | TRBV4-3
CASSLRGGGFYGYTF | TGTGCCAGCAGTCTGAGGGGCGGGGGCTTCTATGGCTACACCTTC | once | - | TRBJ1-2 | TRBV27
CASWKRGTEAFF | TGTGCCAGCTGGAAGAGAGGGACTGAAGCTTTCTTT | - | - | TRBJ1-1 | TRBV6-1
CASSEGWGLNEQFF | TGTGCCAGCAGTGAAGGCTGGGGGCTGAATGAGCAGTTCTTC | - | - | TRBJ2-1 | TRBV6-1
CASSEAVQGETFF | TGTGCCAGCAGTGAAGCGGTACAGGGTGAAACTTTCTTT | - | - | TRBJ1-1 | TRBV6-1
CASSLIGPTHQETQYF | TGTGCCAGCAGCTTAATAGGCCCGACACACCAAGAGACCCAGTACTTC | - | - | TRBJ2-5 | TRBV7-9
CASSSGTGNRGYTF | TGTGCCAGCAGCTCCGGGACGGGGAATCGTGGCTACACCTTC | - | - | TRBJ1-2 | TRBV7-2
CASSLDRGDYGYTF | TGCGCCAGCAGCTTGGACAGGGGGGACTATGGCTACACCTTC | - | TRBD1 | TRBJ1-2 | TRBV5-1
CANGASSGRNTGELFF | TGTGCCAACGGTGCGTCTAGCGGGAGGAACACCGGGGAGCTGTTTTTT | - | TRBD2 | TRBJ2-2 | TRBV7-8
CASSRDSYEQYF | TGTGCCAGCAGCAGAGACAGTTACGAGCAGTACTTC | - | - | TRBJ2-7 | TRBV6-1
CASSVDRDYGYTF | TGCGCCAGCAGCGTGGACAGGGACTATGGCTACACCTTC | - | TRBD1 | TRBJ1-2 | TRBV5-1
CASSLLVRNSPLHF | TGTGCCAGCAGCTTATTGGTGAGGAATTCACCCCTCCACTTT | - | - | TRBJ1-6 | TRBV11-2
CSANLGYGYTF | TGCAGCGCTAACTTAGGCTATGGCTACACCTTC | - | - | TRBJ1-2 | TRBV29-1
CSAPANTEAFF | TGCAGTGCCCCAGCGAACACTGAAGCTTTCTTT | - | - | TRBJ1-1 | TRBV20-1
CASSYDRGGPYEQYF | TGTGCCAGCAGTTACGACCGGGGCGGACCCTACGAGCAGTACTTC | - | - | TRBJ2-7 | TRBV6-5
CASRGDSREQYF | TGTGCCAGCCGGGGGGACAGTCGCGAGCAGTACTTC | - | - | TRBJ2-7 | TRBV5-4
CASSLLPLPRKIQETQYF | TGTGCCAGCAGTTTACTCCCCCTTCCCAGGAAGATCCAAGAGACCCAGTACTTC | - | - | TRBJ2-5 | TRBV27
CASFDRQGARGEQFF | TGTGCCAGCTTTGATAGACAGGGGGCTAGAGGTGAGCAGTTCTTC | - | TRBD1 | TRBJ2-1 | TRBV7-9
CASSVLAGGRADTQYF | TGTGCCAGCAGCGTGCTAGCGGGGGGGCGGGCAGATACGCAGTATTTT | once | TRBD2 | TRBJ2-3 | TRBV5-6
CASSPLGQGVLAGMFKQYF | TGTGCCAGCAGTCCCCTAGGGCAGGGGGTTTTAGCGGGAATGTTCAAGCAGTACTTC | - | - | TRBJ2-7 | TRBV28
CASSNIDIETQYF | TGTGCCAGCAGTAACATAGATATAGAGACCCAGTACTTC | once | - | TRBJ2-5 | TRBV28
CASSQGALTDTQYF | TGCGCCAGCAGCCAAGGCGCACTGACAGATACGCAGTATTTT | - | - | TRBJ2-3 | TRBV4-3
CAWSSAYEQYF | TGTGCCTGGAGTTCAGCCTACGAGCAGTACTTC | - | - | TRBJ2-7 | TRBV30
CASSIEGTDTQYF | TGTGCCAGTAGTATAGAAGGAACAGATACGCAGTATTTT | - | - | TRBJ2-3 | TRBV19
CASSQPGRQSTDTQYF | TGCGCCAGCAGCCAACCAGGACGACAGAGCACAGATACGCAGTATTTT | - | - | TRBJ2-3 | TRBV4-1
CASIGTRIGYTF | TGTGCCAGCATTGGTACGAGAATTGGCTACACCTTC | - | - | TRBJ1-2 | TRBV2
CASSLAMQGGGQTQYF | TGCGCCAGCAGCTTGGCCATGCAGGGAGGGGGTCAGACCCAGTACTTC | - | - | TRBJ2-5 | TRBV5-1
CAISDRTGADEQFF | TGTGCCATCAGTGATAGGACAGGGGCTGATGAGCAGTTCTTC | - | TRBD1 | TRBJ2-1 | TRBV10-3
CASSVTGATTYEQYF | TGTGCCAGCAGCGTAACAGGGGCGACGACCTACGAGCAGTACTTC | - | TRBD1 | TRBJ2-7 | TRBV7-8
CASSFQSNTEAFF | TGTGCCAGCAGCTTCCAATCGAACACTGAAGCTTTCTTT | few | - | TRBJ1-1 | TRBV11-2